The 5 T cell receptor beta chains in this list originate from one sample, sequenced in a study of glioma-infiltrating T cells after dendritic cell vaccination. The data were produced by immunoSEQ multiplex PCR, yet TCRdb's version contains in-frame clones alone and is incomplete. Counted here are approximately 91,000 clones, roughly four fifths occurring once; the ten biggest clones make up approximately 2.1%. Specified time point: after dendritic cell vaccination, including at tumor progression/relapse. The specimen comprised blood, sampled after dendritic cell vaccination. The receptors were gathered from a human donor with glioblastoma.

This chain joins TRBV2 and TRBJ1-1; 8 positions match TRBD1. This CDR3 has 14 amino acids. From germline, CDR1 is SNHLY and CDR2 FYNNEI. The V and J ends lost 6 bases and 3 bases, in that order; junction bases with no gene match: 6. The CDR3 spells CASSDGQGDTEAFF. The CDR3 DNA is TGTGCCAGCAGCGACGGACAGGGAGACACTGAAGCTTTCTTT.

The V call is TRBV5-1, the J call TRBJ2-1, with TRBD2 matching over 8 bases. This CDR3 comprises 15 residues. Germline V gene sequence: CDR1 SGHRS, CDR2 YFSETQ. The junction had 6 bases not matched to a gene; V was cut back by 1 base and J by 6 bases. The CDR3, as DNA: TGCGCCAGCAGCTTGTCCATAGCGGGGCGCAATGAGCAGTTCTTC. This codes for CASSLSIAGRNEQFF.

The V call is TRBV2, the J call TRBJ1-2; possible D gene TRBD1, 6 bases. Germline V CDR1 and CDR2: SNHLY, FYNNEI. CDR3 length: 12 residues. V gave up 5 bases and J gave up 5 bases, with 9 bases separating them. The DNA for the CDR3 is TGTGCCAGCAGTCCAGGACAGTATGGCTACACCTTC. Its protein product is CASSPGQYGYTF.

The V and J genes are TRBV2 and TRBJ1-5; 8 bases agree with TRBD1. This CDR3 contains 15 residues. Per the germline V gene, CDR1 is SNHLY and CDR2 is FYNNEI. V lost 6 bases and J lost 7; bases outside the gene matches: 11. Here the CDR3 reads CASRRGDRGSQPQHF. The CDR3 DNA follows: TGTGCCAGCAGGCGGGGCGACAGGGGAAGCCAGCCCCAGCATTTT.

The chain combines TRBV6-5 with TRBJ2-2; 7 bases agree with TRBD2. V lost 3 bases and J lost 3; bases outside the gene matches: 1. CDR1 MNHEY and CDR2 SVGAGI come from the germline V gene. The CDR3 has 14 residues. CDR3 sequence reads: CASSYGGDTGELFF. The DNA of the CDR3 is TGTGCCAGCAGTTATGGGGGGGACACCGGGGAGCTGTTTTTT.